This T cell receptor (beta chain) appears in the sequencing data of a study of cytotoxic CD8 clonotypes in ibrutinib-treated CLL. Overall study results and limits: Higher clonality was seen at ibrutinib response and a return toward baseline at progression. Sampling times (in sustained-remission versus progressing patients) were not the same. Among the clonotypes, public ones were uncommon and contracted or held stable on treatment.

This clone turned up a few times. Its specificity is not known. This CDR3 has 17 amino acids. The J segment lost 4 bases and the V segment lost 5 bases, leaving 14 bases of the junction unmatched. Germline CDR1 reads SGHTA; CDR2 reads FQGNSA. TCRdb's table, derived via immunoSEQ multiplex PCR, lists solely in-frame clones and lacks some. Of tens of thousands of clones in the sample, over 60% are singletons; the top ten hold around 42%. The clonotype comes from a human donor with chronic lymphocytic leukemia. Specimen: PBMCs, collected after 12 months of ibrutinib treatment. This chain uses TRBV7-2 with TRBJ2-1, with 7 nucleotides matching TRBD2. DNA of the CDR3: TGTGCCAGCAGCCGAGCTAGCGGTGGGGGAGCATACAATGAGCAGTTCTTC. Translating it yields CASSRASGGGAYNEQFF. Filled out from reference TRBV7-2 and TRBJ2-1, the complete variable domain reads GAGVSQSPSNKVTEKGKDVELRCDPISGHTALYWYRQSLGQGLEFLIYFQGNSAPDKSGLPSDRFSAERTGGSVSTLTIQRTQQEDSAVYLCASSRASGGGAYNEQFFGPGTRLTVL.